A single TCR beta chain is shown here with its context. Per the study methods: Amplified reference gene primers provided the basis for estimating nucleated cell counts. TCRdb keeps only in-frame clones here, not all; method: immunoSEQ multiplex PCR. V and J calls plus clone size are reproduced from that table; the DNA served to infer D and trimming. The data hold some 260,000 clones, with approximately 86% observed a single time. This record comes from a study of blood T cell repertoires in COVID-19. About the study: PBMCs, B-cell-depleted T cells, or T cells were the source of the cDNA or gDNA that made up the material.

In germline, CDR1 is MDHEN, CDR2 SYDVKM. The junction had 6 bases not matched to a gene; V was cut back by 3 bases and J by 8 bases. The CDR3 is 13 amino acids. Recruitment covered about two dozen US areas and drew participants whose ages spanned about 18 to 100 years. The V gene is TRBV28, the J gene TRBJ1-2; TRBD1 aligns across 7 bases. The sample comprised PBMCs or T cells enriched from blood (not recorded which). The receptor was derived from a woman aged 30 to 39 with acute COVID-19. The CDR3 DNA is TGTGCCAGCAGTTTGGGCAGGGGGAGGGGCTACACCTTC. This codes for CASSLGRGRGYTF.